This TCR beta chain was identified in a study of T cell responses to AZD1222 COVID-19 vaccine. Details on this clone: Its antigen is unknown.

Notes on the study in general: A rise in Spike-specific TCR breadth and depth followed two AZD1222 doses. Along spike, vaccine-associated CD4 TCRs were found throughout, with dominance at 160-218 and 743-854.

The length of the CDR3 is 16 residues. Trimming at V came to 4 bases and at J to 5 bases, leaving 7 bases not matched to a gene. Germline CDR1 is LGHDT and CDR2 is YNNKEL (reference sequence). Repertoires were generated with immunoSEQ multiplex PCR, while TCRdb's copy carries only in-frame clones and drops some. The sample contains 200,000 or so clones, about nine tenths of which appear only once. The clonotype comes from an adult in good health. The genes are TRBV3-1 (or the pseudogene TRBV3-2) and TRBJ2-2, with 10 bases lining up with TRBD2. This sample comprised peripheral blood, obtained on day 0 of AZD1222 vaccination. The CDR3 coding sequence is TGTGCCAGCAGCCCGTGGACTAGCGGAACAACCGGGGAGCTGTTTTTT. This translates into CASSPWTSGTTGELFF.